These 6 T cell receptor beta chains came from one sample sequenced in a study of blood T cell repertoires in COVID-19. Clones were sequenced by immunoSEQ multiplex PCR, and TCRdb holds only the in-frame ones, with some missing. The table includes about 15,000 clones, less than 90% detected once. The source material was peripheral blood. These receptors were taken from a woman older than 75 with COVID-19, enrolled during active disease.

This clone was recorded only once. The gene calls are TRBV6-9 and TRBJ2-7, with 9 bases identical to TRBD1. V shed 4 bases, J shed 4 bases, and the junction held 5 bases outside the gene matches. Germline-derived CDR1 and CDR2 are MNHGY and SVAAGI. The CDR3 is 14 residues long. Here the CDR3 reads CASSSGQGMYEQYF. In DNA form, the CDR3 reads TGTGCCAGCAGTTCCGGACAGGGGATGTACGAGCAGTACTTC.

The chain has TRBV7-9 and TRBJ2-3, with TRBD1 identical over 9 bases. V was clipped by 1 base and J by 4 bases; unmatched bases: 0. The V gene's germline CDR1 is SEHNR and CDR2 FQNEAQ (reference sequence). This CDR3 contains 14 residues. In DNA, the CDR3 is TGTGCCAGCAGCTTAGGGACAGGGGCAGATACGCAGTATTTT. Translated, it gives CASSLGTGADTQYF.

The rearrangement joins TRBV5-1 to TRBJ2-1; a weak D match, TRBD1 (6 bases). The CDR3 is 15 amino acids. CDR1 SGHRS and CDR2 YFSETQ come from the germline V gene. Trimming took 4 bases from V and 0 from J, leaving 11 bases between them. The CDR3 bases are TGCGCCAGCAGCACCGACAGGAGCTCCTACAATGAGCAGTTCTTC. Its translation is CASSTDRSSYNEQFF.

V usage is TRBV2 and J usage is TRBJ2-2; 9 bases map to TRBD2. Germline CDR1 reads SNHLY; CDR2 reads FYNNEI. V was pared by 7 bases and J by 1 base, with 1 base of the junction left unmatched. This CDR3 region has 14 residues. The DNA for the CDR3 is TGTGCCAGCAAGACTAGCGGGAACACCGGGGAGCTGTTTTTT. It yields the protein CASKTSGNTGELFF.

The chain carries TRBV5-6 and TRBJ2-7; 7 positions match TRBD1. Germline CDR1 reads SGHDT; CDR2 reads YYEEEE. With 4 bases clipped from V and 5 bases from J, the junction kept 9 bases outside the gene matches. CDR3 length: 14 residues. The DNA for the CDR3 is TGTGCCAGCAGCCCCGACAGGGTGGTCGACGAGCAGTACTTC. Translating it yields CASSPDRVVDEQYF.

This sequence joins TRBV19 and TRBJ1-6; D perhaps matches TRBD1 (6 bases). Trimming cost V 0 bases and J 7 bases, with 16 bases left between them. The CDR3 has 17 residues. Germline-derived CDR1 and CDR2 are LNHDA and SQIVND (reference sequence). CDR3 sequence reads: CASSIDWGPGTNSPLHF. For the CDR3, the DNA is TGTGCCAGTAGTATAGATTGGGGGCCGGGGACCAATTCACCCCTCCACTTT.